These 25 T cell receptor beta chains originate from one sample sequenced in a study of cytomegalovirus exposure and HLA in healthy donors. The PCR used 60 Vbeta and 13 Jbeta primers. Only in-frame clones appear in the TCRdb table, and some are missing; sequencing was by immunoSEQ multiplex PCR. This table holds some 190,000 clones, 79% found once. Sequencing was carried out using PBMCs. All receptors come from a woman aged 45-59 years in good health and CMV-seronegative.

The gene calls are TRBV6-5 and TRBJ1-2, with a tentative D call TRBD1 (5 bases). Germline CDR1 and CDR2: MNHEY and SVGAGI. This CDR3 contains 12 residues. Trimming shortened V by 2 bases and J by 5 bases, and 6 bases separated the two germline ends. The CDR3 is CASSYGGYGYTF. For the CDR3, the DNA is TGTGCCAGCAGTTACGGGGGGTATGGCTACACCTTC.

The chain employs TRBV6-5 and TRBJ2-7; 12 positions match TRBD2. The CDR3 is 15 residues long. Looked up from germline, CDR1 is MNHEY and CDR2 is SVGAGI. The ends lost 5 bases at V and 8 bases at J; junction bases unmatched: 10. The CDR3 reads CASSRTSGRKNKQYF. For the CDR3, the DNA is TGTGCCAGCAGTCGCACTAGCGGGAGGAAAAATAAGCAGTACTTC.

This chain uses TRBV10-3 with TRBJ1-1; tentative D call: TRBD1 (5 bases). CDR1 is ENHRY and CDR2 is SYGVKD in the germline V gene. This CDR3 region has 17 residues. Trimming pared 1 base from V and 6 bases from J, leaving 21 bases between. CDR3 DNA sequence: TGTGCCATCAGTGAGTTTCCGGCGGGGACTCCTAACTCTGAAGCTTTCTTT. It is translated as CAISEFPAGTPNSEAFF.

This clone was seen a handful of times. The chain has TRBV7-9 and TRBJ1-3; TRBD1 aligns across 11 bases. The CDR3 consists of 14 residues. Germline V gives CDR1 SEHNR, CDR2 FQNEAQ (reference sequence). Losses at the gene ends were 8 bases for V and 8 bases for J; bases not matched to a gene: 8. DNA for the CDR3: TGTGCCAGCGGCAAGCCGGGACAGGGGGACACCATATATTTT. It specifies CASGKPGQGDTIYF.

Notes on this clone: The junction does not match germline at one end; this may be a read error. The CDR3 protein is CASSLAGGKGGYTF. The CDR3 bases are TGTGCTAGCAGCTTAGCGGGCGGGAAAGGTGGCTACACCTTC. The genes are TRBV7-7 and TRBJ1-2; no reliable D call. The germline V gene encodes CDR1 SSHAT and CDR2 FNYEAQ (reference sequence). The CDR3 sequence is 14 residues long.

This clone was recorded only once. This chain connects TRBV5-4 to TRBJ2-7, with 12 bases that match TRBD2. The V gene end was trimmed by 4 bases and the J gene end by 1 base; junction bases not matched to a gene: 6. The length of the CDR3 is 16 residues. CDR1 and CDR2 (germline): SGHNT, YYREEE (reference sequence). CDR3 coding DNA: TGTGCCAGCAGCCTGACTAGCGGGAGTCCTTCCTACGAGCAGTACTTC. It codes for CASSLTSGSPSYEQYF.

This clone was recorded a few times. The CDR3 spells CASSLAGGTQYF. CDR3 DNA sequence: TGCGCCAGCAGCTTGGCCGGAGGGACCCAGTACTTC. The V gene is TRBV5-1, the J gene TRBJ2-5, with a tentative D call TRBD2 (5 bases). This CDR3 is 12 amino acids long. Germline lookup yields CDR1 SGHRS and CDR2 YFSETQ. The germline V and J ends were trimmed by 0 bases and 7 bases, with 7 bases remaining between them.

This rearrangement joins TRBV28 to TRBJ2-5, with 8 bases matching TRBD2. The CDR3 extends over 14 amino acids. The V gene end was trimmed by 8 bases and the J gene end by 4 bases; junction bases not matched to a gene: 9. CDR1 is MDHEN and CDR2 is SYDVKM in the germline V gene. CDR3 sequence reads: CASVASGQGETQYF. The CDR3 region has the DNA TGTGCCAGCGTCGCTAGCGGGCAGGGAGAGACCCAGTACTTC.

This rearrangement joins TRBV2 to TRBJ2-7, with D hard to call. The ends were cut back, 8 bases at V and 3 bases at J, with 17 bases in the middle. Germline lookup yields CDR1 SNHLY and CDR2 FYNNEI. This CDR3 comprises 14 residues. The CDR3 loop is CASGYSLLHYEQYF. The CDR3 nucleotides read TGTGCCAGCGGATACAGCTTGCTGCACTACGAGCAGTACTTC.

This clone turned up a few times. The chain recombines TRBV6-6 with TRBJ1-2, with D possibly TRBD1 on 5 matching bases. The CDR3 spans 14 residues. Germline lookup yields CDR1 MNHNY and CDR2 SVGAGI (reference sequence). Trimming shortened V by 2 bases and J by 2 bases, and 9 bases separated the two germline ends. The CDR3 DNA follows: TGTGCCAGCAGTTACCGGCAGGGCAACTATGGCTACACCTTC. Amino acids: CASSYRQGNYGYTF.

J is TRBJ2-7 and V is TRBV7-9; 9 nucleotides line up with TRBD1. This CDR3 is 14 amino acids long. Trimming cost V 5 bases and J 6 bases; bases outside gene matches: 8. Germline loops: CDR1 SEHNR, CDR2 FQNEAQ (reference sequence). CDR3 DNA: TGTGCCAGCAGCACCGGGACAGGGTCAGGCGAGCAGTACTTC. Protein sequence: CASSTGTGSGEQYF.

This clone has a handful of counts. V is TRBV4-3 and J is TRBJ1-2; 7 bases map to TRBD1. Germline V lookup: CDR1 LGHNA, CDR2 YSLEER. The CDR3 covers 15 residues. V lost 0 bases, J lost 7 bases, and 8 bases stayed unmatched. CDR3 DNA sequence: TGCGCCAGCAGCCAAGACGGGCCAGGGGGTATTGGCTACACCTTC. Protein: CASSQDGPGGIGYTF.

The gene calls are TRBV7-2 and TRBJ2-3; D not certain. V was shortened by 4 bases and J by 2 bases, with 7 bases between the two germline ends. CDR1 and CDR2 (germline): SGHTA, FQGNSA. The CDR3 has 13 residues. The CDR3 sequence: CASSSEVTDTQYF. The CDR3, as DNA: TGTGCCAGCAGCTCAGAGGTCACAGATACGCAGTATTTT.

The CDR3: CASSEVGTPYEQYF. The CDR3 nucleotides read TGTGCCAGCAGCGAGGTCGGGACACCTTACGAGCAGTACTTC. The chain links TRBV9 to TRBJ2-7, with D maybe TRBD1 (6 bases). This CDR3 has 14 amino acids. The V end lost 3 bases, the J end lost 4 bases, and 14 bases lay between the germline ends. CDR1 is SGDLS and CDR2 is YYNGEE in the germline V gene.

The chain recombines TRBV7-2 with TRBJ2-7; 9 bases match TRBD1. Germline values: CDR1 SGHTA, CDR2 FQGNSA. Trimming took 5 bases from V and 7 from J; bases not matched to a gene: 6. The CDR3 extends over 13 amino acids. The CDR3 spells CASSQGTGREQYF. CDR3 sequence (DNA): TGTGCCAGCAGCCAAGGGACAGGGAGGGAGCAGTACTTC.

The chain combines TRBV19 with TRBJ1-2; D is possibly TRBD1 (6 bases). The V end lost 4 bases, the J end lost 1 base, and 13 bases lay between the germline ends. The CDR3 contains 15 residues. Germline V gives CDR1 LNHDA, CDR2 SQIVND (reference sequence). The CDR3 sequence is CASSTKDRGNYGYTF. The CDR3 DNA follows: TGTGCCAGTAGTACCAAGGACAGAGGTAACTATGGCTACACCTTC. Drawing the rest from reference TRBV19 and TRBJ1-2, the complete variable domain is DGGITQSPKYLFRKEGQNVTLSCEQNLNHDAMYWYRQDPGQGLRLIYYSQIVNDFQKGDIAEGYSVSREKKESFPLTVTSAQKNPTAFYLCASSTKDRGNYGYTFGSGTRLTVV.

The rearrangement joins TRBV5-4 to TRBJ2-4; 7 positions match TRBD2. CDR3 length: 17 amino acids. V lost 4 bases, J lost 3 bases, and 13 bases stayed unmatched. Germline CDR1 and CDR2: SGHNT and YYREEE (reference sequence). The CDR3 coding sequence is TGTGCCAGCAGCGGGGGGGGTCCGGGGGTGGGCAAAAACATTCAGTACTTC. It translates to CASSGGGPGVGKNIQYF.

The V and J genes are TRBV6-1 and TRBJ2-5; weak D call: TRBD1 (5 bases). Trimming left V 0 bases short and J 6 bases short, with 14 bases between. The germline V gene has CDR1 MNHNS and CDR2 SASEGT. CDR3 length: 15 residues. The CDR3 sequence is CASSEALSGLKTQYF. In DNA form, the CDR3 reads TGTGCCAGCAGTGAAGCGCTTTCAGGGTTGAAGACCCAGTACTTC.

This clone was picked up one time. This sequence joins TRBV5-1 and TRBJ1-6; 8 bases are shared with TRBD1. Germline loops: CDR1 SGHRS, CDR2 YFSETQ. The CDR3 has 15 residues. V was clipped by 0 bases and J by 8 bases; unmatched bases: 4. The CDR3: CASSLEDRADSPLHF. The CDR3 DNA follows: TGCGCCAGCAGCTTGGAGGACAGGGCAGATTCACCCCTCCACTTT.

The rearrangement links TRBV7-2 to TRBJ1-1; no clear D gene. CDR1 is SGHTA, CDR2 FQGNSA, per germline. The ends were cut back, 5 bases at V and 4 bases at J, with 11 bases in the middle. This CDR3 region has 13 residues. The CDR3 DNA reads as TGTGCCAGCAGCAAAGCCCCCCCCACTGAAGCTTTCTTT. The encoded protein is CASSKAPPTEAFF. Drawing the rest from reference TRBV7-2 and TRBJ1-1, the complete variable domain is GAGVSQSPSNKVTEKGKDVELRCDPISGHTALYWYRQSLGQGLEFLIYFQGNSAPDKSGLPSDRFSAERTGGSVSTLTIQRTQQEDSAVYLCASSKAPPTEAFFGQGTRLTVV.

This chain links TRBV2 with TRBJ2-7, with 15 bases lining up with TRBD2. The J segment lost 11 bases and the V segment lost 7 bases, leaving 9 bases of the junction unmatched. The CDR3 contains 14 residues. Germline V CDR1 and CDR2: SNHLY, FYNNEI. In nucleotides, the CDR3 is TGTGCCAGCACTACCGGGACTAGCGGGAGGACGAAGTACTTC. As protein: CASTTGTSGRTKYF.

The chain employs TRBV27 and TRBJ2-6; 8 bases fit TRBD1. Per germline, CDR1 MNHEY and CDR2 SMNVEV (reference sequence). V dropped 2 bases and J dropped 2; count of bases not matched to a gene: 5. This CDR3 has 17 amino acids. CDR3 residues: CASSLQGARTGANVLTF. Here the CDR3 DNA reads TGTGCCAGCAGTTTACAGGGGGCTCGGACTGGGGCCAACGTCCTGACTTTC.

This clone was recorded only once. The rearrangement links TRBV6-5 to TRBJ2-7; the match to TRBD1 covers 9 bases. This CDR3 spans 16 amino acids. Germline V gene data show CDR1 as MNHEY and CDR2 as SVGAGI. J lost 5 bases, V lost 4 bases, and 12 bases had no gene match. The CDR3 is CASSSIADRGLHEQYF. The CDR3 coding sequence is TGTGCCAGCAGTTCTATAGCGGACAGGGGACTACACGAGCAGTACTTC.

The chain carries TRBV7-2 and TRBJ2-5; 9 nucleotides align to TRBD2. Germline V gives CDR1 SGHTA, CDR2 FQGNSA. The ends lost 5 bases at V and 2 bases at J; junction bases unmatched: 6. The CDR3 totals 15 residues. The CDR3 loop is CASSRRLAVQETQYF. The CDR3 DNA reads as TGTGCCAGCAGCCGCCGACTAGCGGTACAAGAGACCCAGTACTTC.

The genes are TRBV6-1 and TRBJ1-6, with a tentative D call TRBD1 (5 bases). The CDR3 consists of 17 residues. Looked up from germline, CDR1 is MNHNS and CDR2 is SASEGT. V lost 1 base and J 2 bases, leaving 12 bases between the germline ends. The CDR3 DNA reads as TGTGCCAGCAGTGAAGGGGGGGTAGGGGCCTATAATTCACCCCTCCACTTT. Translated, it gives CASSEGGVGAYNSPLHF.